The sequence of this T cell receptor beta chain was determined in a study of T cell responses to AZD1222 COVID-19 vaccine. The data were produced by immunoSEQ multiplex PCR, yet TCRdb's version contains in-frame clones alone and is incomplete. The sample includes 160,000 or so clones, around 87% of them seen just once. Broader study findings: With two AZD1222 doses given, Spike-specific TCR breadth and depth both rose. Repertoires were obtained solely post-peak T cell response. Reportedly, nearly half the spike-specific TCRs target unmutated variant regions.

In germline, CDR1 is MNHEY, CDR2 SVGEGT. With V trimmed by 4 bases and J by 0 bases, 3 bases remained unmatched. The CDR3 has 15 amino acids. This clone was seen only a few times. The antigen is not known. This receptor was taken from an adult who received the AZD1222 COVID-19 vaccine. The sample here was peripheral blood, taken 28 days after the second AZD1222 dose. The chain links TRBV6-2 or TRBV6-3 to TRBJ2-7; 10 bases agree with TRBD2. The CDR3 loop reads CASSSPSGSSYEQYF. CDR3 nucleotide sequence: TGTGCCAGCAGTTCCCCTAGCGGGAGCTCCTACGAGCAGTACTTC.